This is a list of T cell receptor beta chains from one sample in a study of control samples from healthy donors and cancer patients. Using immunoSEQ multiplex PCR, the repertoire was profiled, and TCRdb retains in-frame clones only, with some absent. The sample holds 170,000 or so clones, 85% to 95% seen once. Sequencing was carried out using blood. These receptors were obtained from a woman aged 18 to 35 in good health. Both conserved end residues are part of each CDR3. The D gene is left open where the match is weak. Size values are once, few and many counts, or a class for expanded clones, and some rows have none.

j_call d_call clone_size v_call cdr3_aa cdr3_nt
TRBJ1-4 - - TRBV11-2 CASSDGTPGEKLFF TGTGCCAGCAGCGATGGGACGCCCGGTGAAAAACTGTTTTTT
TRBJ1-1 - - TRBV7-2 CASSLVWGGTEAFF TGTGCCAGCAGCTTAGTGTGGGGCGGCACTGAAGCTTTCTTT
TRBJ1-2 - - TRBV12-3/TRBV12-4 CASSFQEVYGYTF TGTGCCAGCAGTTTCCAGGAGGTCTATGGCTACACCTTC
TRBJ2-7 - once TRBV11-2 CASSLVASVPYEQYF TGTGCCAGCAGCTTAGTGGCTAGCGTTCCCTACGAGCAGTACTTC
TRBJ2-7 TRBD1 - TRBV5-1 CASSKQGNSEQYF TGCGCCAGCAGCAAACAGGGGAACAGCGAGCAGTACTTC
TRBJ1-2 TRBD1 - TRBV28 CASSLFPLTGAVGGYTF TGTGCCAGCAGTTTATTCCCTCTGACAGGGGCAGTCGGGGGCTACACCTTC
TRBJ2-7 - - TRBV11-2 CASSLWGPTDEQYF TGTGCCAGCAGCTTATGGGGGCCTACTGACGAGCAGTACTTC
TRBJ2-7 TRBD1 - TRBV10-3 CAISDSRTGAYEQYF TGTGCCATCAGTGATTCACGGACAGGGGCCTACGAGCAGTACTTC
TRBJ2-7 - - TRBV6-4 CASSDSGREQYF TGTGCCAGCAGTGACTCGGGGCGCGAGCAGTACTTC
TRBJ2-5 - - TRBV15 CATSRDREGETQYF TGTGCCACCAGCAGAGACAGGGAAGGGGAGACCCAGTACTTC
TRBJ2-5 - - TRBV19 CASSIGGPTETQYF TGTGCCAGTAGTATTGGGGGTCCCACGGAGACCCAGTACTTC
TRBJ2-7 - - TRBV7-2 CASSPVFTQAYEQYF TGTGCCAGCAGCCCAGTATTTACCCAGGCCTACGAGCAGTACTTC
TRBJ2-5 TRBD2 once TRBV4-1 CASSPLTSGRKTQYF TGCGCCAGCAGCCCCCTAACTAGCGGGAGGAAGACCCAGTACTTC
TRBJ2-5 - - TRBV9 CASSVEIGGATSSTQYF TGTGCCAGCAGCGTAGAGATCGGAGGGGCCACTTCATCGACCCAGTACTTC
TRBJ2-3 - - TRBV29-1 CSVEDRGGGNTDTQYF TGCAGCGTTGAAGATAGGGGCGGTGGAAACACAGATACGCAGTATTTT
TRBJ1-3 - - TRBV6-4 CASIPTGSGNTIYF TGTGCCAGCATCCCGACAGGATCTGGAAACACCATATATTTT
TRBJ2-3 - - TRBV7-9 CASSESTPTTDTQYF TGTGCCAGCAGCGAATCGACTCCGACCACAGATACGCAGTATTTT
TRBJ1-1 - - TRBV4-1 CASSQDLDVVVAFF TGCGCCAGCAGCCAAGATTTAGACGTTGTGGTGGCTTTCTTT
TRBJ2-5 - - TRBV5-1 CASSYRDGGRETQYF TGCGCCAGCAGCTACCGGGACGGAGGAAGAGAGACCCAGTACTTC
TRBJ2-7 TRBD1 once TRBV28 CASTTSGTGGYEQYF TGTGCCAGCACTACGTCAGGGACAGGGGGCTACGAGCAGTACTTC
TRBJ2-7 - - TRBV6-2/TRBV6-3 CASSRPETYEQYF TGTGCCAGCAGTCGCCCGGAGACCTACGAGCAGTACTTC
TRBJ1-4 - once TRBV6-5 CASRWNSLNEKLFF TGTGCCAGCAGATGGAACAGCCTAAATGAAAAACTGTTTTTT
TRBJ2-1 - - TRBV4-1 CASSQAPAPLVGPSINEQFF TGCGCCAGCAGCCAGGCTCCGGCCCCCTTGGTCGGTCCCTCAATCAATGAGCAGTTCTTC
TRBJ1-5 TRBD1 - TRBV19 CASSPRGQGDQPQHF TGTGCCAGTAGCCCCAGGGGGCAAGGGGATCAGCCCCAGCATTTT
TRBJ1-4 TRBD1 - TRBV7-2 CASSLAGTGTEKLFF TGTGCCAGCAGCCTAGCCGGGACAGGGACCGAAAAACTGTTTTTT
TRBJ1-5 - - TRBV19 CASGPSLSNQPQHF TGTGCCAGTGGGCCGTCCCTCAGCAATCAGCCCCAGCATTTT
TRBJ1-3 - - TRBV5-6 CASSFLASRSGNTIYF TGTGCCAGCAGCTTTTTGGCGAGCCGCTCTGGAAACACCATATATTTT
TRBJ2-1 TRBD1 - TRBV7-9 CASSRRDRGDNEQFF TGTGCCAGCAGCCGCCGGGACAGGGGTGACAATGAGCAGTTCTTC
TRBJ1-1 - - TRBV6-2/TRBV6-3 CASTPPRTEAFF TGTGCCAGCACCCCCCCGCGGACTGAAGCTTTCTTT
TRBJ1-1 TRBD1 - TRBV9 CASSVGQGDTEAFF TGTGCCAGCAGCGTGGGACAGGGGGACACTGAAGCTTTCTTT
TRBJ2-7 - - TRBV11-3 CASSLERRARVKQYF TGTGCCAGCAGCTTAGAGCGCCGGGCCCGCGTGAAGCAGTACTTC
TRBJ2-2 TRBD2 - TRBV5-4 CASSLPGGRGRNTGELFF TGTGCCAGCAGCTTGCCGGGGGGTCGCGGAAGGAACACCGGGGAGCTGTTTTTT
TRBJ2-1 - - TRBV7-8 CASRPAWSSYNEQFF TGTGCCAGCAGACCCGCGTGGAGCTCCTACAATGAGCAGTTCTTC
TRBJ1-2 TRBD1 once TRBV7-2 CASSSADRVGGYTF TGTGCCAGCAGCTCCGCGGACAGGGTCGGGGGCTACACCTTC
TRBJ1-4 - - TRBV27 CASSFAVPGRGGEKLFF TGTGCCAGCAGTTTCGCCGTGCCGGGCAGGGGAGGTGAAAAACTGTTTTTT
TRBJ2-5 TRBD1 - TRBV6-5 CATRTGGSETQYF TGTGCCACTAGGACAGGGGGATCAGAGACCCAGTACTTC
TRBJ2-1 - - TRBV18 CASSPNSVHNEQFF TGTGCCAGCTCACCAAATTCTGTCCACAATGAGCAGTTCTTC
TRBJ2-2 TRBD1 few TRBV10-3 CAISMGQANTGELFF TGTGCCATCAGTATGGGACAGGCGAACACCGGGGAGCTGTTTTTT
TRBJ1-2 TRBD1 - TRBV7-9 CASSPSDTGAYGYTF TGTGCCAGCAGCCCCAGCGACACAGGGGCATATGGCTACACCTTC
TRBJ1-4 - - TRBV19 CASNLQWSSEKLFF TGTGCCAGTAACTTACAATGGTCGAGCGAAAAACTGTTTTTT
TRBJ1-1 - - TRBV2 CASRGMTEAFF TGTGCCAGCAGGGGGATGACTGAAGCTTTCTTT
TRBJ2-1 - - TRBV7-3 CASSLTRSRSYNEQFF TGTGCCAGCAGCTTAACGAGGTCTAGGAGCTACAATGAGCAGTTCTTC
TRBJ1-5 TRBD1 - TRBV4-1 CASSQGIQGNQPQHF TGCGCCAGCAGCCAAGGGATACAGGGGAATCAGCCCCAGCATTTT
TRBJ2-3 - - TRBV6-5 CASRPTRDSTDTQYF TGTGCCAGCAGACCAACCCGGGACAGCACAGATACGCAGTATTTT
TRBJ2-3 - - TRBV24-1 CATSDFLDTQYF TGTGCCACCAGTGATTTTCTAGATACGCAGTATTTT
TRBJ1-5 - - TRBV28 CASSSPGGQHQPQHF TGTGCCAGCAGCTCCCCGGGCGGTCAGCATCAGCCCCAGCATTTT
TRBJ1-2 TRBD1 - TRBV2 CASSDRDREGGYTF TGTGCCAGCAGTGATCGGGACAGGGAAGGAGGCTACACCTTC
TRBJ1-1 - - TRBV5-1 CASSLDNTEAFF TGCGCCAGCAGCTTAGACAACACTGAAGCTTTCTTT
TRBJ1-2 - - TRBV3-1/TRBV3-2 CASSQEGGYTF TGTGCCAGCAGCCAAGAAGGAGGCTACACCTTC
TRBJ1-4 - - TRBV20-1 CSASGGLGREKLFF TGCAGTGCTAGTGGGGGATTAGGGAGGGAAAAACTGTTTTTT
TRBJ2-2 TRBD2 - TRBV7-2 CASRPTSGGGTGELFF TGTGCCAGCAGGCCGACTAGCGGGGGGGGAACCGGGGAGCTGTTTTTT
TRBJ1-5 - - TRBV6-5 CASRRGTGLNQPQHF TGTGCCAGCAGAAGGGGGACCGGACTTAATCAGCCCCAGCATTTT
TRBJ1-2 - once TRBV5-4 CASSLVGQIYGYTF TGTGCCAGCAGCTTGGTGGGGCAGATCTATGGCTACACCTTC
TRBJ1-3 - - TRBV19 CASSPPGVRTGNTIYF TGTGCCAGTAGTCCCCCAGGGGTCAGGACTGGAAACACCATATATTTT
TRBJ2-3 - - TRBV29-1 CSVEGQATDTQYF TGCAGCGTTGAAGGACAGGCCACAGATACGCAGTATTTT